This note documents a single T cell receptor beta chain sequence. Its antigen is as yet unknown. The sample is drawn from a study of T cell responses to AZD1222 COVID-19 vaccine. General study results and limits: Of spike-specific TCRs, nearly half reportedly target regions left unmutated in variants. Across spike, vaccine-associated CD4 TCRs were found, dominant at 160-218 and 743-854.

The germline gives CDR1 SGDLS, CDR2 YYNGEE. This CDR3 is built from 15 residues. V was shortened by 7 bases and J by 0 bases, with 17 bases between the two germline ends. Profiling relied on immunoSEQ multiplex PCR, and the TCRdb table lists in-frame clones only, not all of them. The sample shows around 100,000 clones, roughly 87% of them seen only once. This receptor was obtained from an adult in good health. The chain links TRBV9 to TRBJ2-7; D unresolved. Sequences were derived from peripheral blood, sampled on day 0 of AZD1222 vaccination. The CDR3 DNA follows: TGTGCCAGCGAAAGGTTAGAGGAGAGCTCCTACGAGCAGTACTTC. Protein product: CASERLEESSYEQYF.